These 32 T cell receptor beta chains were sequenced from one sample in a study of a mutant IDH1 vaccine in newly diagnosed glioma. Assay: immunoSEQ multiplex PCR; the TCRdb copy retains only in-frame clones and omits some. This sample yields about 11,000 clones, of which roughly four fifths are seen a single time; about a sixth belongs to the top ten. No antigen is known for these receptors. Described time point: week 47, end of study. Doses comprised 300 ug of mutant IDH1 20-mer peptide each, plus topical imiquimod. The source was PBMCs, collected from a glioma patient whose treatment included an IDH1 peptide vaccine. The receptors shown here come from a man aged 25-45 years with glioma.

V usage is TRBV21-1 and J usage is TRBJ1-1; TRBD1, as called in the table, went unchecked against the DNA. TRBV21-1 is described as a pseudogene. This CDR3 contains 17 residues. The CDR3 region is CASSKAQGDRNNTEAFF. CDR3 nucleotide sequence: TGTGCCAGCAGCAAAGCGCAAGGAGACAGAAATAACACTGAAGCTTTCTTT.

The chain is built from TRBV6-5 and TRBJ1-2, with TRBD1 identical over 9 bases. Germline CDR1 MNHEY, CDR2 SVGAGI. The CDR3 is 13 residues long. Trimming at V came to 5 bases and at J to 7 bases, leaving 5 bases not matched to a gene. CDR3 loop: CASSQQGAAGYTF. DNA of the CDR3: TGTGCCAGCAGTCAACAGGGGGCTGCTGGCTACACCTTC.

V gene TRBV30 combines with J gene TRBJ2-3; TRBD2 is a possible D gene (6 bases). This CDR3 comprises 13 residues. CDR1 and CDR2 (germline): GTSNPN, SVGIG (reference sequence). The V and J ends lost 8 bases and 5 bases respectively, with 17 bases between them. The CDR3 DNA follows: TGTGCCCAACTGGTCAGCGGGCTAGATACGCAGTATTTT. Its protein product is CAQLVSGLDTQYF.

The rearrangement links TRBV5-1 to TRBJ2-5, with D perhaps matching TRBD2 (5 bases). Deletions cut 4 bases from V and 2 bases from J, with 18 bases between. This CDR3 region has 16 residues. Per the germline V gene, CDR1 is SGHRS and CDR2 is YFSETQ. In nucleotides, the CDR3 is TGCGCCAGCAGCCTGGCGGCCCGGAGGCCTCAAGAGACCCAGTACTTC. As protein: CASSLAARRPQETQYF.

The rearrangement joins TRBV4-1 to TRBJ2-7; D is undetermined. The length of the CDR3 is 14 residues. V dropped 4 bases and J dropped 2 bases, with 12 bases sitting between them. Germline CDR1 is MGHRA and CDR2 is YSYEKL. CDR3 sequence reads: CASSRLALAYEQYF. CDR3 DNA: TGCGCCAGCAGCCGGTTGGCACTCGCCTACGAGCAGTACTTC.

This clone turned up a few times. The genes are TRBV5-1 and TRBJ1-2; maybe TRBD1 (5 bases). Germline CDR1 is SGHRS and CDR2 is YFSETQ. The CDR3 runs 13 residues. V shed 3 bases and J shed 2 bases, with 8 bases lying between them. CDR3 bases: TGCGCCAGCAGCTCCCAGGGAAACTATGGCTACACCTTC. The encoded protein is CASSSQGNYGYTF.

This clone was seen just once. The chain has TRBV25-1 and TRBJ2-2; TRBD1 matches 9 bases. Germline-derived CDR1 and CDR2 are MGHDK and SYGVNS. V was pared by 4 bases and J by 4 bases, with 4 bases of the junction left unmatched. This CDR3 is 15 amino acids long. This CDR3 is CASSARDRATGELFF. Written as DNA, the CDR3 is TGTGCCAGCAGTGCCCGGGACAGGGCCACCGGGGAGCTGTTTTTT.

This chain uses TRBV27 with TRBJ1-2; tentatively, D is TRBD1 (5 bases). The CDR3 is made up of 15 amino acids. Trimming pared 4 bases from V and 7 bases from J, leaving 19 bases between. Germline V lookup: CDR1 MNHEY, CDR2 SMNVEV (reference sequence). CDR3 in DNA: TGTGCCAGCAGTTCCCTCTCGGGACCGAGCGGTGGCTACACCTTC. It yields the protein CASSSLSGPSGGYTF.

The rearrangement uses TRBV18 and TRBJ1-1, with D hard to call. The CDR3 is made up of 13 amino acids. Looked up from germline, CDR1 is KGHSH and CDR2 is LQKENI. V lost 1 base and J lost 5, with 8 bases in between. The chain's CDR3 is CASSPQSWTEAFF. Here the CDR3 DNA reads TGTGCCAGCTCACCACAGTCCTGGACTGAAGCTTTCTTT.

This chain uses TRBV7-9 with TRBJ1-2, with 8 bases matching TRBD1. J was trimmed by 4 bases and V by 5 bases; bases with no gene match: 18. The germline gives CDR1 SEHNR, CDR2 FQNEAQ (reference sequence). The CDR3 totals 18 residues. In DNA, the CDR3 is TGTGCCAGCAGCCCACCCCCAGGGGGCCTTGGGCAACGCTATGGCTACACCTTC. Protein: CASSPPPGGLGQRYGYTF. Combining the CDR3 with reference TRBV7-9 and TRBJ1-2 gives the whole variable domain DTGVSQNPRHKITKRGQNVTFRCDPISEHNRLYWYRQTLGQGPEFLTYFQNEAQLEKSRLLSDRFSAERPKGSFSTLEIQRTEQGDSAMYLCASSPPPGGLGQRYGYTFGSGTRLTVV.

As to this clone: Mismatch with germline at one junction end may stem from a read error. The J gene is TRBJ2-7, the V gene TRBV15; 7 nucleotides match TRBD1. The CDR3 extends over 13 amino acids. CDR1 is LNHNV and CDR2 is YYDKDF in the germline V gene (reference sequence). CDR3 protein: CATSRGGQYGQYF. In nucleotides, the CDR3 is TGTGCCACCAGCAGAGGGGGACAGTACGGGCAGTACTTC.

The CDR3 spells CASSESGVSSYEQYF. The CDR3 coding sequence is TGTGCCAGCAGTGAAAGCGGGGTGAGCTCCTACGAGCAGTACTTC. The chain combines TRBV2 with TRBJ2-7; the match to TRBD2 covers 7 bases. Germline V gene data show CDR1 as SNHLY and CDR2 as FYNNEI. V lost 2 bases, J lost 0 bases, and 4 bases stayed unmatched. This CDR3 region has 15 residues. Supplemented by reference TRBV2 and TRBJ2-7, the full variable domain reads EPEVTQTPSHQVTQMGQEVILRCVPISNHLYFYWYRQILGQKVEFLVSFYNNEISEKSEIFDDQFSVERPDGSNFTLKIRSTKLEDSAMYFCASSESGVSSYEQYFGPGTRLTVT.

V and J are TRBV5-4 and TRBJ2-2, with a possible D match to TRBD2 (6 bases). The V end lost 6 bases, the J end lost 6 bases, and 18 bases lay between the germline ends. CDR1 SGHNT and CDR2 YYREEE come from the germline V gene (reference sequence). The CDR3 runs to 15 residues. The DNA of the CDR3 is TGTGCCAGCACTTTCTTTGGGAGGAGGGCCGGGGAGCTGTTTTTT. This sequence encodes CASTFFGRRAGELFF.

The CDR3 DNA sequence: TGTGCCAGCAGCTTATTTATCGGGACAGGTGACTTTATCTATGGCTACACCTTC. This translates into CASSLFIGTGDFIYGYTF. The chain joins TRBV11-3 to TRBJ1-2; TRBD1 agrees at 8 bases. The ends lost 2 bases at V and 4 bases at J; junction bases unmatched: 15. The germline CDR1 and CDR2 sequences are SGHNT and YENEEA. This CDR3 is built from 18 residues.

The rearrangement links TRBV29-1 to TRBJ2-7; 13 bases are shared with TRBD2. Germline trimming cut 0 bases from V and 1 base from J; bases unmatched to any gene: 9. There are 18 residues in the CDR3. Germline assignment: CDR1 SQVTM and CDR2 ANQGSEA. CDR3 protein: CSVEDPETSGGKSYEQYF. The CDR3 nucleotides read TGCAGCGTTGAAGATCCGGAGACTAGCGGGGGGAAATCCTACGAGCAGTACTTC.

This sequence joins TRBV7-2 and TRBJ1-3; D remains unclear. The germline CDR1 and CDR2 sequences are SGHTA and FQGNSA. The CDR3 has 17 residues. Trimming took off 1 base at V and 2 bases at J, with 15 bases between the two ends. The CDR3, as DNA: TGTGCCAGCAGCTTAGAGGCGGGAAGCCTGACTGGAAACACCATATATTTT. This gives the protein CASSLEAGSLTGNTIYF.

The genes are TRBV19 and TRBJ2-6, with unresolved D. The CDR3 has 15 amino acids. V was clipped by 4 bases and J by 0 bases, with 7 bases between them. From germline, CDR1 is LNHDA and CDR2 SQIVND (reference sequence). DNA for the CDR3: TGTGCCAGTAGTAACAGTTTCTCTGGGGCCAACGTCCTGACTTTC. Its protein product is CASSNSFSGANVLTF. Variable domain in full (rest from reference TRBV19 and TRBJ2-6): DGGITQSPKYLFRKEGQNVTLSCEQNLNHDAMYWYRQDPGQGLRLIYYSQIVNDFQKGDIAEGYSVSREKKESFPLTVTSAQKNPTAFYLCASSNSFSGANVLTFGAGSRLTVL.

The V and J genes are TRBV6-5 and TRBJ1-2; the D is unclear. The V and J ends lost 8 bases and 0 bases respectively, with 10 bases between them. The CDR3 has 13 amino acids. In germline, CDR1 is MNHEY, CDR2 SVGAGI. The CDR3 nucleotides read TGTGCCAGCGCGCAGACTACTAACTATGGCTACACCTTC. It translates to CASAQTTNYGYTF.

The rearrangement uses TRBV6-5 and TRBJ1-1; D is perhaps TRBD1 (5 bases). The ends were cut back, 4 bases at V and 1 base at J, with 10 bases in the middle. Per the germline V gene, CDR1 is MNHEY and CDR2 is SVGAGI. This CDR3 has 14 residues. The CDR3 reads CASSSTEANTEAFF. The DNA of the CDR3 is TGTGCCAGCAGTTCGACAGAGGCGAACACTGAAGCTTTCTTT.

This clone was found a few times. The chain combines TRBV19 with TRBJ1-4; 7 nucleotides align to TRBD1. With 6 bases clipped from V and 6 bases from J, the junction kept 10 bases outside the gene matches. Looked up from germline, CDR1 is LNHDA and CDR2 is SQIVND (reference sequence). The CDR3 spans 15 residues. The CDR3 here is CASRDRFVPHEKLFF. The DNA for the CDR3 is TGTGCCAGTAGGGACAGGTTTGTTCCTCATGAAAAACTGTTTTTT.

This clone was picked up a small number of times. V usage is TRBV29-1 and J usage is TRBJ1-1, with D uncertain. CDR3 size: 13 residues. With 3 bases removed from V and 0 bases from J, the gap between germline ends came to 8 bases. Germline V gives CDR1 SQVTM, CDR2 ANQGSEA. CDR3 nucleotides: TGCAGCGTTGAGGTCCCAGTGAACACTGAAGCTTTCTTT. Amino acid sequence: CSVEVPVNTEAFF.

The CDR3 nucleotides are TGTGCCAGCAGCTTGACCCAAGGGCTAATGAACACTGAAGCTTTCTTT. Its translation is CASSLTQGLMNTEAFF. This rearrangement joins TRBV7-8 to TRBJ1-1; D unresolved. Germline V gene data show CDR1 as SGHVS and CDR2 as FQNEAQ. The CDR3 sequence is 16 residues long. The V gene lost 3 bases and the J gene lost 0 bases, with 14 bases spanning the gap.

The rearrangement uses TRBV20-1 and TRBJ1-5, with 7 bases aligning to TRBD1. CDR3 length: 11 residues. V lost 3 bases to trimming and J lost 14 bases; unmatched junction nucleotides: 7. The germline V gene encodes CDR1 DFQATT and CDR2 SNEGSKA (reference sequence). The CDR3 DNA sequence: TGCAGTGCTAGTAGCACAGGGGAAAAGCATTTT. Its protein is CSASSTGEKHF.

The V call is TRBV10-2, the J call TRBJ1-2; D is ambiguous. The CDR3 spans 14 residues. V gave up 0 bases and J gave up 7 bases, with 12 bases separating them. The germline V gene has CDR1 WSHSY and CDR2 SAAADI. CDR3 in DNA: TGCGCCAGCAGTGAGTCCCGGACGCGGGGTGGCTACACCTTC. Residues: CASSESRTRGGYTF.

The chain employs TRBV28 and TRBJ1-2, with D possibly TRBD1 on 6 matching bases. CDR1 is MDHEN, CDR2 SYDVKM, per germline. V shed 6 bases and J shed 6 bases, with 17 bases lying between them. The CDR3 is 14 amino acids. The CDR3 region has the DNA TGTGCCAGCAGCTCTCCAGGGGAGAGGCATGGCTACACCTTC. Translation: CASSSPGERHGYTF.

The rearrangement links TRBV5-6 to TRBJ2-4; possibly TRBD1 for D (6 bases). Germline loops: CDR1 SGHDT, CDR2 YYEEEE. The length of the CDR3 is 14 residues. Deletions cut 4 bases from V and 7 bases from J, with 15 bases between. The CDR3: CASSPFGGRNIQYF. Here the CDR3 DNA reads TGTGCCAGCAGCCCGTTTGGGGGCCGGAACATTCAGTACTTC.

This sequence joins TRBV7-2 and TRBJ1-6; D is perhaps TRBD1 (5 bases). The V end lost 5 bases, the J end lost 5 bases, and 13 bases lay between the germline ends. The CDR3 runs to 15 residues. Germline lookup yields CDR1 SGHTA and CDR2 FQGNSA. DNA of the CDR3: TGTGCCAGCAGCGGACCTGGGACGGATAATTCACCCCTCCACTTT. It is translated as CASSGPGTDNSPLHF.

This rearrangement joins TRBV7-9 to TRBJ1-3; 8 bases align to TRBD1. V shed 1 base, J shed 8 bases, and the junction held 4 bases outside the gene matches. The CDR3 extends over 14 amino acids. Germline V gives CDR1 SEHNR, CDR2 FQNEAQ (reference sequence). In nucleotides, the CDR3 is TGTGCCAGCAGCTTAGGGGCAGGGGGCCACACCATATATTTT. Protein product: CASSLGAGGHTIYF.

By proportion, this clone is medium-sized. The V and J genes are TRBV6-9 and TRBJ1-1; no clear D gene. The CDR3 has 14 amino acids. The germline CDR1 and CDR2 sequences are MNHGY and SVAAGI. Between the trimmed V and J ends, which lost 2 bases and 0 bases, there was a span of 7 bases. Here the CDR3 reads CASSYRMLNTEAFF. Here the CDR3 DNA reads TGTGCCAGCAGTTATAGGATGTTGAACACTGAAGCTTTCTTT.

The J gene is TRBJ2-7, the V gene TRBV15; 8 bases map to TRBD1. Germline V gives CDR1 LNHNV, CDR2 YYDKDF (reference sequence). This CDR3 is built from 14 residues. J gave up 3 bases and V 3 bases, and 4 bases lay outside the gene matches. CDR3 loop: CATSRDRALYEQYF. CDR3 nucleotide sequence: TGTGCCACCAGCAGGGACAGGGCCCTCTACGAGCAGTACTTC.

The chain uses TRBV11-2 and TRBJ2-1, with a weak D call TRBD2 (5 bases). Germline V gives CDR1 SGHAT, CDR2 FQNNGV. Trimming removed 0 bases from V and 0 bases from J, with 9 bases in between. The CDR3 is 16 amino acids. The CDR3 DNA reads as TGTGCCAGCAGCTTAGATCAGCGGAGCTCCTACAATGAGCAGTTCTTC. Its translation: CASSLDQRSSYNEQFF.

This clone was seen a few times. V usage is TRBV15 and J usage is TRBJ1-3; D is possibly TRBD1 (6 bases). CDR1 is LNHNV, CDR2 YYDKDF, per germline (reference sequence). The CDR3 runs to 15 residues. Trimming cost V 2 bases and J 6 bases, with 14 bases left between them. CDR3 sequence (DNA): TGTGCCACCAGCAGACCGGGACACATGGAAAACACCATATATTTT. It is translated as CATSRPGHMENTIYF.